Sequencing of this T cell receptor (beta chain) was carried out in a study of T-cell memory formation after mild COVID-19. Looking at the study overall: TCR clustering was largely donor specific.

TCRdb re-called the 5' RACE reads through MiXCR, storing one row per CDR3 protein. Counted here are around 440,000 distinct CDR3 sequences, 15% to 20% occurring once; the ten biggest clones make up 9% to 15%. The sequenced sample was PBMCs or a T cell subset sorted from them (not recorded which). This TCR came from an adult woman who had mild COVID-19 (a few samples of this study predate the infection). Cell type and time point are not known.

The CDR3 spells CASSSGQGRNSPLHF. The CDR3 coding sequence is TGTGCCAGCAGTTCTGGACAGGGTCGGAATTCACCCCTCCACTTT. The chain couples TRBV12-3 or TRBV12-4 to TRBJ1-6, with 8 bases lining up with TRBD1. V lost 4 bases to trimming and J lost 7 bases; unmatched junction nucleotides: 6. The CDR3 has 15 residues.